This T cell receptor (beta chain) was sequenced during a study of CD8+ T cells in alopecia areata. General observations from the study: Between patients, shared TCR sequences were less clear than in mice. This was possibly due in part to HLA diversity in the patient population. Across lesional scalp, and particularly alopecia totalis/universalis, clonality surpassed that of normal scalp. Scalp samples also contribute reads from the resident alphabeta T cells found in normal skin.

Sequencing templates came from extracted RNA that was reverse transcribed into cDNA. Sequenced by immunoSEQ multiplex PCR; TCRdb stores in-frame clones only, minus some. This sample carries around 14,000 clones, roughly 58% of them seen once, and the ten largest clones take over 3%. V was trimmed by 2 bases and J by 6 bases, leaving 10 bases between them. Germline CDR1 reads MDHEN; CDR2 reads SYDVKM. The CDR3 is made up of 13 amino acids. Sorting of CD4+ cells into CD25+CD127- cells was performed for a few patients. It was from alopecia areata patients that lesional scalp punch biopsies and peripheral blood were collected. Concerning this clone: Its target is unknown.

Specimen: CD4+ Tregs sorted from blood. The TCR originated in a human donor with alopecia areata. V usage is TRBV28 and J usage is TRBJ1-2; D is unresolved. The CDR3 here is CASSLRGRNGYTF. For the CDR3, the DNA is TGTGCCAGCAGTTTACGGGGTAGGAATGGCTACACCTTC.